This record concerns one T cell receptor beta chain sequence. What it binds is not known. Time point indicated: baseline pretreatment blood. Regarding treatment: 15 Gy SBRT to primary tumor, nephrectomy 4 weeks later. Blood was sampled at baseline, 2 weeks and 4 weeks after SBRT. V gave up 0 bases and J gave up 0 bases, with 10 bases separating them. The CDR3 is 15 amino acids. Germline V gives CDR1 SGHRS, CDR2 YFSETQ. The data stem from a study of radiation and T cells in renal cell carcinoma. For the study at large: Nephrectomy followed 15 Gy stereotactic body radiation by 4 weeks.

Some clones are missing from TCRdb's copy, which holds only in-frame ones; the method was immunoSEQ multiplex PCR. Of about 140,000 clones listed, roughly 80% are singletons. Study conclusions and caveats: Baseline intratumoral clonotype presence is unknown without pretreatment biopsies. From baseline, blood top tumor clonotypes peaked at 2 weeks post-radiation.

The V call is TRBV5-1, the J call TRBJ2-7, with no clear D. The sequences come from blood, collected from a patient whose treatment included radiotherapy and nephrectomy. This receptor was obtained from a woman aged 50 to 60 with renal cell carcinoma. DNA for the CDR3: TGCGCCAGCAGCTTGGGGCCGATGAGCTCCTACGAGCAGTACTTC. Its protein product is CASSLGPMSSYEQYF. The variable domain in full, with the rest retrieved from reference TRBV5-1 and TRBJ2-7, is KAGVTQTPRYLIKTRGQQVTLSCSPISGHRSVSWYQQTPGQGLQFLFEYFSETQRNKGNFPGRFSGRQFSNSRSEMNVSTLELGDSALYLCASSLGPMSSYEQYFGPGTRLTVT.